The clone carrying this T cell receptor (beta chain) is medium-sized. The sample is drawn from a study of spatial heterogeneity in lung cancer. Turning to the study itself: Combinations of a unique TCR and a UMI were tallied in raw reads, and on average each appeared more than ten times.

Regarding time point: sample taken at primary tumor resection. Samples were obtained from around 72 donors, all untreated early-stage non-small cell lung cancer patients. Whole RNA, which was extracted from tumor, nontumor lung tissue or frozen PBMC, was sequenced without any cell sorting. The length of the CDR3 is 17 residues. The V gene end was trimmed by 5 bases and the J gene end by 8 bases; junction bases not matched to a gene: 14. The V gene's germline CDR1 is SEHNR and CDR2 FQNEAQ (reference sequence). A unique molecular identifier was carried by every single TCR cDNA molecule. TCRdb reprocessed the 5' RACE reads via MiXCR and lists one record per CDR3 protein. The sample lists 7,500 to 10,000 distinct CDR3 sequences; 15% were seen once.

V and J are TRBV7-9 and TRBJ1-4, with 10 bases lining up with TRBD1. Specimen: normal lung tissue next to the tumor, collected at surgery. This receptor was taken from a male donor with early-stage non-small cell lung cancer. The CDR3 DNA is TGTGCCAGCAGCCAGTTGACAGGGGGCTTAGGCATGGAAAAACTGTTTTTT. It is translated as CASSQLTGGLGMEKLFF.